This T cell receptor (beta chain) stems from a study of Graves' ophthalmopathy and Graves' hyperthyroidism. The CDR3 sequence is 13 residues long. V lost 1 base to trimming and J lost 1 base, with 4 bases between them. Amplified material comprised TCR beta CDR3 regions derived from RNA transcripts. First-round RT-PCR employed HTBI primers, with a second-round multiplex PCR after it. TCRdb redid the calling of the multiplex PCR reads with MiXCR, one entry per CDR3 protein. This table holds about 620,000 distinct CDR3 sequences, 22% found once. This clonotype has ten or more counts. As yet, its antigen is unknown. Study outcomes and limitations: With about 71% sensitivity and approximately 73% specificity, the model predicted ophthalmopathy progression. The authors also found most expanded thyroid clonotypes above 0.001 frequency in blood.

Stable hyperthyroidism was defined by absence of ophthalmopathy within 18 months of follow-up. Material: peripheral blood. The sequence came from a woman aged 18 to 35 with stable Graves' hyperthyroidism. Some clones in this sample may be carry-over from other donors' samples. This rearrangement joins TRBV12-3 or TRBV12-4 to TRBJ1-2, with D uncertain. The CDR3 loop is CASSLDYNYGYTF. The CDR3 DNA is TGTGCCAGCAGTTTAGATTATAACTATGGCTACACCTTC.